This T cell receptor beta chain originates from a study of blood T cell repertoires in COVID-19. Study in general: PBMCs, B-cell-depleted T cells, or T cells were the source of the cDNA or gDNA that made up the material.

In its sample, this clone was seen once. Some clones are missing from TCRdb's copy, which holds only in-frame ones; the method was immunoSEQ multiplex PCR. This table holds 200,000 to 300,000 clones, 88% found once. The V gene's germline CDR1 is SNHLY and CDR2 FYNNEI. CDR3 size: 13 residues. Trimming stripped 7 bases from V and 3 bases from J, with 13 bases between. This chain links TRBV2 with TRBJ2-7; D possibly corresponds to TRBD1 (7 bases). This TCR was sampled from a man aged 60 to 69 who had recovered from COVID-19. Sequenced sample: peripheral blood. The chain's CDR3 is CASIRGEGYEQYF. In DNA, the CDR3 is TGTGCCAGCATCAGGGGGGAAGGCTACGAGCAGTACTTC.